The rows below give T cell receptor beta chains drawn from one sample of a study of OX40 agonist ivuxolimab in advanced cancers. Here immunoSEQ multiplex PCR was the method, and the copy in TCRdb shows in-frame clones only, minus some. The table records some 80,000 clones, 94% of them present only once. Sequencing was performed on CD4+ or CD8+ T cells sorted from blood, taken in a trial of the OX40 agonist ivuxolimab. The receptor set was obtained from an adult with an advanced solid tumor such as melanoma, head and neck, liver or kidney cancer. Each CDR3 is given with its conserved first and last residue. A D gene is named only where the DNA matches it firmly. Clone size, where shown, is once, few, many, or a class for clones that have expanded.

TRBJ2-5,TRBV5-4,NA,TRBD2,CASTRTGGGEETQYF,TGTGCCAGCACCCGGACTGGGGGGGGAGAAGAGACCCAGTACTTC
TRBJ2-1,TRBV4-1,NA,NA,CASSREKEGFDEQFF,TGCGCCAGCAGCCGCGAAAAGGAAGGATTCGATGAGCAGTTCTTC
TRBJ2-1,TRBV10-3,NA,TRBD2,CAISESFSSGRRNEQFF,TGTGCCATCAGTGAGTCCTTTTCCAGCGGGAGGAGGAATGAGCAGTTCTTC
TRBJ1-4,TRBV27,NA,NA,CASSSRINEKLFF,TGTGCCAGCAGTTCCCGCATTAATGAAAAACTGTTTTTT
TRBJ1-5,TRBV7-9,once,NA,CASSGPTERGNQPQHF,TGTGCCAGCAGCGGCCCGACAGAGCGGGGCAATCAGCCCCAGCATTTT
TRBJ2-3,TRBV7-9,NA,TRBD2,CASSWTSGRSDTQYF,TGTGCCAGCAGCTGGACTAGCGGGAGGTCAGATACGCAGTATTTT
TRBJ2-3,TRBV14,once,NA,CASSHRGAHHSTDTQYF,TGTGCCAGCAGCCACCGGGGGGCCCACCATAGCACAGATACGCAGTATTTT
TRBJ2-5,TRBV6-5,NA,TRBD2,CASSYFSSGGETQYF,TGTGCCAGCAGTTATTTTTCCAGCGGGGGCGAGACCCAGTACTTC
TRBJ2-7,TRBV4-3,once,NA,CASSQKILGSDEQYF,TGCGCCAGCAGCCAAAAAATTCTGGGATCCGACGAGCAGTACTTC
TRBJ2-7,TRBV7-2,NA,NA,CASSPPGGLFGQYF,TGTGCCAGCAGCCCCCCGGGGGGCCTATTTGGGCAGTACTTC
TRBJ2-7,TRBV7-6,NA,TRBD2,CASSGEGGEQYF,TGTGCCAGCAGCGGGGAGGGAGGCGAGCAGTACTTC
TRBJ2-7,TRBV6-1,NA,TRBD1,CASNLETGVYEQYF,TGTGCCAGCAATCTGGAGACAGGGGTATACGAGCAGTACTTC
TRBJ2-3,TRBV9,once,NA,CASSVDWSATDTQYF,TGTGCCAGCAGCGTAGACTGGTCGGCCACAGATACGCAGTATTTT
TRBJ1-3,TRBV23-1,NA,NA,CASTQGKRTGNTIYF,TGCGCCAGCACACAAGGAAAAAGGACGGGAAACACCATATATTTT
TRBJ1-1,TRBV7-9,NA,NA,CASSLGQGIEAFF,TGTGCCAGCAGCTTAGGGCAGGGGATTGAAGCTTTCTTT
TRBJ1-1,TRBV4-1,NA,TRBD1,CASSQEQGITEAFF,TGCGCCAGCAGCCAAGAACAGGGGATCACTGAAGCTTTCTTT
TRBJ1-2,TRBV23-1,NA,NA,CASISYGYTF,TGCGCCAGCATTTCCTATGGCTACACCTTC
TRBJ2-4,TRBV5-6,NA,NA,CASSLEVGENIQYF,TGTGCCAGCAGCTTGGAGGTCGGGGAAAACATTCAGTACTTC
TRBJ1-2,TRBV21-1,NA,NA,CASREGTGGYTF,TGTGCCAGCAGGGAGGGAACGGGCGGCTACACCTTC
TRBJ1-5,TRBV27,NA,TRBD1,CASSPSDRGHQPQHF,TGTGCCAGCAGTCCCTCGGACAGGGGCCATCAGCCCCAGCATTTT
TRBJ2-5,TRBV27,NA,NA,CASRFRETQYF,TGTGCCAGCAGGTTTCGGGAGACCCAGTACTTC
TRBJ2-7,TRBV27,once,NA,CASSLGAGNYEQYF,TGTGCCAGCAGCCTGGGGGCAGGGAATTACGAGCAGTACTTC
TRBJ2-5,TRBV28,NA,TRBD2,CASRTTSGETQYF,TGTGCCAGCCGTACGACTAGCGGCGAGACCCAGTACTTC
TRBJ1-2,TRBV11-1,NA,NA,CASSSSTSNYGYTF,TGTGCCAGCAGCTCCTCGACTTCTAACTATGGCTACACCTTC
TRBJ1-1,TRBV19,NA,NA,CASIGGFAEAFF,TGTGCCAGTATTGGCGGTTTCGCTGAAGCTTTCTTT
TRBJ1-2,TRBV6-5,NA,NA,CASSYSSLGTGYTF,TGTGCCAGCAGTTACTCGAGTCTTGGGACTGGCTACACCTTC
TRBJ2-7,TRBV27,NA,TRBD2,CAGSSLAETYEQYF,TGTGCCGGCAGTTCCCTAGCGGAGACCTACGAGCAGTACTTC
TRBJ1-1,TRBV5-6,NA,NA,CASSVESEGTNTEAFF,TGTGCCAGCAGCGTAGAGTCGGAGGGGACGAACACTGAAGCTTTCTTT
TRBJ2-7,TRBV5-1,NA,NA,CASSLAGNYREQYF,TGCGCCAGCAGCTTGGCCGGGAACTACCGCGAGCAGTACTTC
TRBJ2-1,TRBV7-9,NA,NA,CASSFPGRDEQFF,TGTGCCAGCAGCTTTCCCGGCCGTGATGAGCAGTTCTTC
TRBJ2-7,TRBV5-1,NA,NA,CASSSAGPHEQYF,TGCGCCAGCAGCTCAGCAGGGCCGCACGAGCAGTACTTC